These T cell receptor beta chains were read from a single sample in a study of T-cell reconstitution after alpha-beta-depleted transplantation in children. TCRdb recomputed calls from the PCR reads with MiXCR, one row per CDR3 protein. The profile shows fewer than 350,000 distinct CDR3 sequences, roughly 8.2% of them singletons. The material was peripheral blood, obtained 360 days after TCRalphabeta/CD19-depleted stem cell transplant. These receptors originate from a female patient between 2 and 10 years old who had a stem cell transplant for Fanconi anemia, so the T cells may come from the graft donor. The CDR3 runs from the conserved cysteine through the conserved F or W. A D gene is named only where the DNA matches it firmly. The size of a clone is reported for some rows only, either as once, few or many, or as a class for expanded clones.

V	size	D	J	CDR3	DNA
TRBV27	few	.	TRBJ1-2	CASSERQDRYGYTF	TGTGCCAGCAGCGAAAGACAGGATCGTTATGGCTACACCTTC
TRBV7-8	many	.	TRBJ1-6	CASSLVGSPLHF	TGTGCCAGCAGCTTAGTAGGCTCACCCCTCCACTTT
TRBV18	.	.	TRBJ1-6	CASSPGAVNSPLHF	TGTGCCAGCTCACCAGGGGCAGTCAATTCACCCCTCCACTTT
TRBV5-1	many	.	TRBJ2-6	CASSLQISGANVLTF	TGCGCCAGCAGCTTGCAGATCTCTGGGGCCAACGTCCTGACTTTC
TRBV6-4	once	.	TRBJ2-1	CASSALQGFDYNEQFF	TGTGCCAGCAGTGCCTTACAGGGTTTTGACTACAATGAGCAGTTCTTC
TRBV29-1	many	.	TRBJ1-2	CSVTEGYGYTF	TGCAGCGTCACGGAGGGCTATGGCTACACCTTC
TRBV6-5	many	.	TRBJ1-6	CASSYVQGDSPLHF	TGTGCCAGCAGTTACGTACAGGGAGATTCACCCCTCCACTTT
TRBV5-1	many	TRBD2	TRBJ2-3	CASSRLSSGRGTGTDTQYF	TGCGCCAGCAGCAGGTTATCTAGCGGGAGAGGGACCGGCACAGATACGCAGTATTTT
TRBV18	.	TRBD2	TRBJ2-1	CASSPEAGAFSYNEQFF	TGTGCCAGCTCACCAGAAGCGGGGGCTTTCTCCTACAATGAGCAGTTCTTC
TRBV10-3	many	.	TRBJ1-5	CATRGEGREQPQHF	TGTGCCACCCGGGGTGAGGGGCGTGAACAGCCCCAGCATTTT
TRBV20-1	many	TRBD1	TRBJ1-6	CSASRRQGWHSPLHF	TGCAGTGCTAGTCGCCGACAGGGGTGGCATTCACCCCTCCACTTT
TRBV20-1	.	.	TRBJ1-2	CSAPLAQTSPNYGYTF	TGCAGTGCCCCGCTTGCGCAGACCTCCCCTAACTATGGCTACACCTTC
TRBV20-1	few	TRBD1	TRBJ1-1	CSATTTGTGTRGTEAFF	TGCAGTGCTACCACGACCGGGACAGGGACCCGAGGAACTGAAGCTTTCTTT
TRBV3-1	.	.	TRBJ1-6	CASTAAGVRGPLHF	TGTGCCAGCACCGCAGCAGGGGTCAGGGGACCCCTCCACTTT
TRBV28	many	.	TRBJ1-2	CASSLLASLGYTF	TGTGCCAGCAGTTTGTTGGCTTCTCTTGGCTACACCTTC
TRBV6-4	many	.	TRBJ2-2	CASSVEGLNTGELFF	TGTGCCAGCAGTGTTGAAGGGCTAAACACCGGGGAGCTGTTTTTT
TRBV18	.	TRBD2	TRBJ2-2	CASSALAGDLNTGELFF	TGTGCCAGCTCTGCCCTAGCGGGGGACTTGAACACCGGGGAGCTGTTTTTT
TRBV10-3	many	TRBD2	TRBJ2-5	CAIRPGLGGETQYF	TGTGCCATCAGGCCGGGACTAGGTGGGGAGACCCAGTACTTC
TRBV20-1	.	.	TRBJ2-4	CSVGPRDIQYF	TGCAGTGTTGGACCCCGGGACATTCAGTACTTC
TRBV15	many	TRBD1	TRBJ2-2	CATDRGANTGELFF	TGTGCCACAGACAGGGGTGCGAACACCGGGGAGCTGTTTTTT
TRBV28	many	TRBD1	TRBJ2-1	CASSPTGRKGVNEQFF	TGTGCCAGCAGCCCGACAGGGAGAAAAGGTGTGAATGAGCAGTTCTTC
TRBV11-2	many	.	TRBJ1-2	CASSLDAGSAF	TGTGCCAGCAGCTTAGACGCCGGGTCTGCCTTC
TRBV12-3/TRBV12-4	many	TRBD2	TRBJ2-1	CASRIIAGGGEQFF	TGTGCCAGCAGAATAATAGCGGGGGGTGGTGAGCAGTTCTTC
TRBV7-9	many	.	TRBJ2-1	CASSLGSGNEQFF	TGTGCCAGCAGCTTAGGGTCGGGGAATGAGCAGTTCTTC
TRBV20-1	many	TRBD1	TRBJ2-1	CSAHDRVGYNEQFF	TGCAGTGCTCACGACAGGGTGGGGTACAATGAGCAGTTCTTC
TRBV30	few	.	TRBJ1-2	CAWSVRTGSPYGYTF	TGTGCCTGGAGTGTACGTACAGGCAGCCCGTATGGCTACACCTTC
TRBV6-5	.	.	TRBJ1-1	CASSYGDALNTEAFF	TGTGCCAGCAGTTACGGGGACGCCTTGAACACTGAAGCTTTCTTT
TRBV12-3/TRBV12-4	many	.	TRBJ2-7	CASSFGIASYEQYF	TGTGCCAGCAGTTTCGGGATCGCCTCCTACGAGCAGTACTTC
TRBV6-5	few	TRBD2	TRBJ2-1	CASSYYGTSLYNEQFF	TGTGCCAGCAGTTACTATGGGACTAGCCTATACAATGAGCAGTTCTTC
TRBV24-1	many	.	TRBJ2-3	CATSAGEKVGDTQYF	TGTGCCACATCAGCCGGGGAGAAGGTGGGAGATACGCAGTATTTT
TRBV20-1	many	.	TRBJ2-4	CSGEGAAKNIQYF	TGCAGTGGGGAGGGGGCGGCCAAAAACATTCAGTACTTC
TRBV11-2	few	TRBD2	TRBJ2-1	CASSTSLAGGTYNEQFF	TGTGCCAGCAGCACTAGTCTAGCGGGGGGGACCTACAATGAGCAGTTCTTC
TRBV20-1	few	TRBD2	TRBJ2-1	CSARDPSRLAGYHEQFF	TGCAGTGCTAGAGACCCGAGTAGACTAGCGGGATATCATGAGCAGTTCTTC
TRBV18	.	.	TRBJ1-1	CASSPRDSWEAFF	TGTGCCAGCTCACCACGGGATTCCTGGGAAGCTTTCTTT
TRBV7-8	few	TRBD1	TRBJ2-7	CASSLVGQGGAVYEQYF	TGTGCCAGCAGCTTAGTGGGACAGGGGGGAGCAGTTTACGAGCAGTACTTC
TRBV6-1	.	TRBD1	TRBJ1-1	CASSGTGDNTEAFF	TGTGCCAGCAGTGGGACAGGGGATAACACTGAAGCTTTCTTT
TRBV2	many	.	TRBJ2-5	CASRVETQYF	TGTGCCAGCCGGGTAGAGACCCAGTACTTC
TRBV7-9	few	.	TRBJ2-3	CASSSSTGTDTQYF	TGTGCCAGCAGCTCCTCGACAGGCACAGATACGCAGTATTTT
TRBV20-1	many	.	TRBJ2-5	CSARPVWAETQYF	TGCAGTGCTAGGCCCGTATGGGCAGAGACCCAGTACTTC
TRBV6-1	many	TRBD2	TRBJ2-1	CASSDGLASSYNEQFF	TGTGCCAGCAGTGACGGACTAGCGAGCTCCTACAATGAGCAGTTCTTC
TRBV27	few	.	TRBJ2-1	CASSLFPSRYSYNEQFF	TGTGCCAGCAGTTTATTTCCCAGCCGTTACTCCTACAATGAGCAGTTCTTC
TRBV7-3	few	TRBD1	TRBJ2-1	CASSTSTGNEQFF	TGTGCCAGCAGCACGTCGACAGGGAATGAGCAGTTCTTC
TRBV9	.	.	TRBJ2-2	CASSPTGATGELFF	TGTGCCAGCAGCCCCACCGGGGCCACCGGGGAGCTGTTTTTT
TRBV7-2	.	.	TRBJ1-2	CASSFWPPGENYGYTF	TGTGCCAGCAGCTTTTGGCCCCCCGGGGAAAACTATGGCTACACCTTC
TRBV7-2	many	.	TRBJ2-3	CASSLVRNTQYF	TGTGCCAGCAGCTTAGTAAGGAACACGCAGTATTTT
TRBV12-3/TRBV12-4	many	.	TRBJ1-4	CASSKYEKLFF	TGTGCCAGCAGTAAATATGAAAAACTGTTTTTT
TRBV2	few	TRBD1	TRBJ2-6	CASFGTGEGANVLTF	TGTGCCAGTTTTGGGACAGGGGAGGGGGCCAACGTCCTGACTTTC
TRBV7-2	few	.	TRBJ1-2	CASSGAGVHSNYGYTF	TGTGCCAGCAGCGGGGCGGGGGTTCACAGTAACTATGGCTACACCTTC
TRBV11-2	.	.	TRBJ1-1	CASSLVTGPRTEAFF	TGTGCCAGCAGCTTAGTTACAGGGCCGAGGACTGAAGCTTTCTTT
TRBV2	few	.	TRBJ2-3	CASRQVPSMDTQYF	TGTGCCAGCAGGCAGGTACCTTCAATGGATACGCAGTATTTT
TRBV5-1	few	.	TRBJ1-5	CASSEDFNQPQHF	TGCGCCAGCAGCGAGGACTTTAATCAGCCCCAGCATTTT
TRBV13	few	TRBD1	TRBJ2-7	CASTTQGEIYEQYF	TGTGCCAGCACTACTCAGGGGGAGATCTACGAGCAGTACTTC
TRBV4-2	many	.	TRBJ1-2	CASSQDGPYGYTF	TGTGCCAGCAGCCAAGACGGACCCTATGGCTACACCTTC
TRBV15	many	TRBD1	TRBJ1-2	CATSRVLTGNYGYTF	TGTGCCACCAGCAGAGTTCTGACAGGGAACTATGGCTACACCTTC
TRBV12-3/TRBV12-4	many	TRBD1	TRBJ1-1	CASSPGQGGSDTEAFF	TGTGCCAGCAGTCCGGGACAGGGAGGGTCAGACACTGAAGCTTTCTTT